This T cell receptor beta chain was obtained from a study of CDR3 diversity in severe acne. V lost 0 bases and J lost 6; bases outside the gene matches: 6. CDR3 length: 16 residues. Germline CDR1 reads DFQATT; CDR2 reads SNEGSKA (reference sequence). A single record per CDR3 protein comes from TCRdb applying MiXCR to the PCR reads. The sample includes roughly 100,000 distinct CDR3 sequences, roughly half of them seen just once. This clonotype is medium-sized (0.01 to 0.1%). Sequencing was done on a sample of blood. The receptor's source is a male donor with acne. V gene TRBV20-1 combines with J gene TRBJ2-7; TRBD2 matches at 15 bases. The DNA for the CDR3 is TGCAGTGCTAGAGATCGGACTAGCGGGAGGGCCGTCGAGCAGTACTTC. Translation gives CSARDRTSGRAVEQYF.